The 5 T cell receptor beta chains reported below all come from one sample, sequenced in a study of cytomegalovirus exposure and HLA in healthy donors (dated by TCRdb to the late 2010s). The protocol used for the library was the immunoSEQ multiplex PCR assay. A mixture of 60 forward primers for TCR Vbeta segments and 13 reverse primers for TCR Jbeta segments was used in the multiplex PCR. The source is immuneACCESS, and TCRdb retained only in-frame sequences with V and J called. Part of the clones is not carried over; for the studies checked, unresolved V genes explain less than half of this, and the remainder is unexplained. For this sample there are about 81,000 clones; more than 60% appear just once. The ten largest account for roughly 3% of the sample. Sequences were obtained from PBMCs. The origin of the receptors is a man aged 50 to 60 in good health and CMV-seropositive.

The chain combines TRBV7-9 with TRBJ1-4; D is perhaps TRBD1 (5 bases). The CDR3 is 14 amino acids. The germline CDR1 and CDR2 sequences are SEHNR and FQNEAQ (reference sequence). The germline V and J ends were trimmed by 1 base and 4 bases, with 7 bases remaining between them. This chain's CDR3 is CASSLGGGNEKLFF. As DNA, the CDR3 is TGTGCCAGCAGCTTAGGCGGGGGTAATGAAAAACTGTTTTTT.

This clone was recorded a few times. The chain joins TRBV7-8 to TRBJ2-7, with a weak D call TRBD2 (5 bases). CDR3 length: 13 amino acids. Trimming took off 4 bases at V and 9 bases at J, with 16 bases between the two ends. The V gene's germline CDR1 is SGHVS and CDR2 FQNEAQ. The CDR3 loop reads CASSSRTALGQYF. As DNA, the CDR3 is TGTGCCAGCAGCTCCCGGACTGCCCTTGGGCAGTACTTC.

V usage is TRBV11-2 and J usage is TRBJ2-5, with D possibly TRBD2 on 6 matching bases. V dropped 4 bases and J dropped 2 bases, with 11 bases sitting between them. This CDR3 spans 14 amino acids. The V gene's germline CDR1 is SGHAT and CDR2 FQNNGV. In DNA form, the CDR3 reads TGTGCCAGCAGCTCACATGCGGGACAAGAGACCCAGTACTTC. Its translation is CASSSHAGQETQYF.

Notes on this clone: The junction departs from germline at one end; a sequencing error may be responsible. The chain recombines TRBV7-9 with TRBJ1-3, with 7 bases identical to TRBD1. Germline lookup yields CDR1 SEHNR and CDR2 FQNEAQ (reference sequence). The CDR3 has 12 residues. CDR3 DNA: TGTGCCAGCAGCAAGGATGTGGGACAGACCGATTTT. It translates to CASSKDVGQTDF.

This clone came up once. This sequence joins TRBV5-4 and TRBJ2-5, with 10 bases fitting TRBD1. The CDR3 length is 15 residues. With 5 bases clipped from V and 5 bases from J, the junction kept 9 bases outside the gene matches. The germline CDR1 and CDR2 sequences are SGHNT and YYREEE (reference sequence). The CDR3 is CASSGGQGSWETQYF. CDR3 coding DNA: TGTGCCAGCAGTGGGGGACAGGGGTCGTGGGAGACCCAGTACTTC.